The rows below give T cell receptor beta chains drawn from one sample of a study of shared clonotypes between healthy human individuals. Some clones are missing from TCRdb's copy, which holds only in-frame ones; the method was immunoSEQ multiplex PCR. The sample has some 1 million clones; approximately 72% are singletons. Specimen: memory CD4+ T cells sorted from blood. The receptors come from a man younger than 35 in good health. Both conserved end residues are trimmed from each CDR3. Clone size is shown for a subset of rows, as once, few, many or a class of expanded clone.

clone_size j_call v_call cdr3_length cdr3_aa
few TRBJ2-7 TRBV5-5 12 ASSLEGGSYEQY
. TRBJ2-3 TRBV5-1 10 ASSLAYDTQY
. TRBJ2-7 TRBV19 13 ASSINPSGAYEQY
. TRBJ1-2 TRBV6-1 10 ASGGGSYGYT
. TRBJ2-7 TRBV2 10 ASGLAGIEQY
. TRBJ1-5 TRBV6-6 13 ASSPPPGGYQPQH
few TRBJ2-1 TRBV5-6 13 ASSFGQGSYNEQF
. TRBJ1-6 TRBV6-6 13 ASSGGGTGNSPLH
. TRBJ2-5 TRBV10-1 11 ASSAGTGQTQY
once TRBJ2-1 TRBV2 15 ASSGPLGQGAGNEQF
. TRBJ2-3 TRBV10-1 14 ASSLLGTSGPDTQY
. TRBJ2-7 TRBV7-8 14 ASSPGLAGGPHEQY
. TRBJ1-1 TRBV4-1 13 ASSQDLALGTEAF
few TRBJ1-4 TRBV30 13 AWRDKTATNEKLF
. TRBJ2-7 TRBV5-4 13 ASSLGGGRSYEQY
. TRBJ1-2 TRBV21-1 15 ASSKVRKGQALYGYT
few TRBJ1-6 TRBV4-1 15 ASSRDRKNSYNSPLH
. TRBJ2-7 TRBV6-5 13 ASSYGGRGSYEQY
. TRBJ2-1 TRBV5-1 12 ASSPRLAENEQF
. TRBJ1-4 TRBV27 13 ASSRLLGANEKLF